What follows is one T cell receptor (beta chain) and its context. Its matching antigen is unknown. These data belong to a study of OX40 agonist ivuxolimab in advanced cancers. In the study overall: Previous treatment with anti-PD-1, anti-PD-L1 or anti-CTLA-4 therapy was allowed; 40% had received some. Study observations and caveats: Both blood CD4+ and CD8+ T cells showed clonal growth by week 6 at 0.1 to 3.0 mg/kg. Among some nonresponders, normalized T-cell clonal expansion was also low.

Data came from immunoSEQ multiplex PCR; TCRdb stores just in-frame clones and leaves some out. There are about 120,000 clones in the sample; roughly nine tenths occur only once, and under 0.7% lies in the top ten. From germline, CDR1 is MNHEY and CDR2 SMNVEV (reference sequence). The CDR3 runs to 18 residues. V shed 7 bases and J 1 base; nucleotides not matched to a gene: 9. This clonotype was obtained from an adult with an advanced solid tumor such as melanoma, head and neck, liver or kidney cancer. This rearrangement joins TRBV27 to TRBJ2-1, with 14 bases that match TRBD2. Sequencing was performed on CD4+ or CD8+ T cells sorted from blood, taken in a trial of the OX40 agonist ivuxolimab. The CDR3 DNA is TGTGCCAGCAATCTAATCGGACTAGCGGGGGGATCCTACAATGAGCAGTTCTTC. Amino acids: CASNLIGLAGGSYNEQFF.